This T cell receptor beta chain was found in a study of shared clonotypes between healthy human individuals. Assay used: immunoSEQ multiplex PCR; TCRdb lists only in-frame clones, some missing. The data contain around 1.6 million clones, 98% of them singletons. The germline V and J ends were trimmed by 0 bases and 6 bases, with 16 bases remaining between them. Germline V gene lookup returns CDR1 LNHDA and CDR2 SQIVND (reference sequence). The CDR3 extends over 16 amino acids. The count of this clone is one. Sequenced input: naive CD4+ T cells sorted from blood. Subset described: CD45RA+ positively selected. The clonotype comes from a young man in good health. The chain employs TRBV19 and TRBJ2-3; tentatively, D is TRBD2 (6 bases). CDR3 DNA: TGTGCCAGTAGTATAGATCAGGGCGGGGAGGCGGATACGCAGTATTTT. This gives the protein CASSIDQGGEADTQYF. Supplemented by reference TRBV19 and TRBJ2-3, the full variable domain reads DGGITQSPKYLFRKEGQNVTLSCEQNLNHDAMYWYRQDPGQGLRLIYYSQIVNDFQKGDIAEGYSVSREKKESFPLTVTSAQKNPTAFYLCASSIDQGGEADTQYFGPGTRLTVL.